This TCR beta chain was sequenced for a study of a mutant IDH1 vaccine in newly diagnosed glioma. Germline-derived CDR1 and CDR2 are GTSNPN and SVGIG (reference sequence). Trimming took off 0 bases at V and 5 bases at J, with 10 bases between the two ends. This CDR3 has 13 amino acids. TCRdb's copy holds only in-frame clones and misses some; the assay was immunoSEQ multiplex PCR. This sample carries tens of thousands of clones, roughly 92% of them seen once, and the ten largest clones take 15% to 20%. Time point here: baseline, week 1 (first vaccination visit). Treatment here: pre-vaccination baseline after standard-of-care therapy.

The source of this sequence is a young man with glioma. The chain combines TRBV30 with TRBJ2-5, with TRBD2 as a possible D gene (5 bases). The sample here was PBMCs, taken from a glioma patient treated with radiotherapy, temozolomide or both. CDR3 in amino acids: CAWSVSRRETQYF. The CDR3 region has the DNA TGTGCCTGGAGTGTCTCGAGGAGGGAGACCCAGTACTTC.